Below are 29 T cell receptor beta chains sequenced from a single sample in a study of blood T cell repertoires in COVID-19. The method was immunoSEQ multiplex PCR; TCRdb's version includes in-frame clones alone and lacks a portion of them. The table lists around 320,000 clones, over 75% of them singletons. The sample taken for sequencing was peripheral blood. The origin of the receptors is a human donor in a cohort sampled during active COVID-19.

This clone was counted only a few times. This chain joins TRBV5-1 and TRBJ1-2; D might be TRBD1 (6 bases). V was cut by 4 bases and J by 4 bases, with 8 bases left in between. CDR3 length: 12 amino acids. Germline lookup yields CDR1 SGHRS and CDR2 YFSETQ. The CDR3 region is CASSIGGYGYTF. The CDR3 region has the DNA TGCGCCAGCAGCATAGGGGGCTATGGCTACACCTTC.

The chain recombines TRBV6-6 with TRBJ2-5; 7 bases map to TRBD1. The CDR3 runs to 15 residues. The V and J ends lost 5 bases and 1 base, in that order; junction bases with no gene match: 7. Germline V gives CDR1 MNHNY, CDR2 SVGAGI (reference sequence). CDR3 in amino acids: CASSPGQWTQETQYF. CDR3 coding DNA: TGTGCCAGCAGTCCGGGACAGTGGACCCAAGAGACCCAGTACTTC.

A few counts support this clone. The J gene is TRBJ1-5, the V gene TRBV2; 8 bases align to TRBD1. Germline trimming cut 7 bases from V and 0 bases from J; bases unmatched to any gene: 14. Germline-derived CDR1 and CDR2 are SNHLY and FYNNEI. This CDR3 has 18 residues. The DNA of the CDR3 is TGTGCCAGCAAAGGGGACAGGCGAACCTTTAATAGCAATCAGCCCCAGCATTTT. It is translated as CASKGDRRTFNSNQPQHF.

This clone showed up just a few times. V usage is TRBV3-1 (or the pseudogene TRBV3-2) and J usage is TRBJ2-7; 8 nucleotides match TRBD2. Germline CDR1 reads LGHDT; CDR2 reads YNNKEL (reference sequence). The CDR3 sequence is 16 residues long. The J segment lost 0 bases and the V segment lost 1 base, leaving 5 bases of the junction unmatched. The CDR3 nucleotides are TGTGCCAGCAGCCAAGGGGCGGGGGGAAGCTCCTACGAGCAGTACTTC. It yields the protein CASSQGAGGSSYEQYF.

The CDR3 DNA reads as TGTGCCAGCAGTGAAGCGACTCAAAAGAACACTGAAGCTTTCTTT. This encodes CASSEATQKNTEAFF. The V call is TRBV6-1, the J call TRBJ1-1; unclear D gene. The CDR3 sequence is 15 residues long. Germline lookup yields CDR1 MNHNS and CDR2 SASEGT. Between the trimmed V and J ends, which lost 0 bases and 1 base, there was a span of 9 bases.

The chain joins TRBV7-9 to TRBJ2-7; a possible D gene is TRBD1 (6 bases). The CDR3 loop spans 14 amino acids. Trimming removed 2 bases from V and 4 bases from J, with 12 bases in between. From germline, CDR1 is SEHNR and CDR2 FQNEAQ (reference sequence). This CDR3 is CASSLTGYVYEQYF. CDR3 nucleotides: TGTGCCAGCAGCTTAACAGGGTACGTGTACGAGCAGTACTTC.

The CDR3 nucleotides read TGTGCCAGCACCGCGGGCCAATGGGACACTGAAGCTTTCTTT. As protein: CASTAGQWDTEAFF. The chain has TRBV6-5 and TRBJ1-1; D is undetermined. V dropped 7 bases and J dropped 3 bases, with 15 bases sitting between them. Germline assignment: CDR1 MNHEY and CDR2 SVGAGI. The CDR3 is 14 residues long.

V gene TRBV7-3 combines with J gene TRBJ1-2, with 9 bases fitting TRBD1. This CDR3 region has 15 residues. Trimming removed 5 bases from V and 7 bases from J; junction bases left unmatched: 11. Germline V CDR1 and CDR2: SGHTA, FQGTGA. In DNA form, the CDR3 reads TGTGCCAGCAGCCCTCTACCACAGGGGGCGGCTGGCTACACCTTC. It yields the protein CASSPLPQGAAGYTF.

The genes are TRBV7-9 and TRBJ1-4; 8 bases are a match to TRBD1. The CDR3 is made up of 14 amino acids. Per germline, CDR1 SEHNR and CDR2 FQNEAQ (reference sequence). V gave up 6 bases and J gave up 5 bases; unmatched junction bases: 5. This chain's CDR3 is CASSPTGVNEKLFF. Written as DNA, the CDR3 is TGTGCCAGCAGTCCGACAGGGGTGAATGAAAAACTGTTTTTT.

The V and J genes are TRBV29-1 and TRBJ1-1; a weak D match, TRBD1 (6 bases). This CDR3 spans 12 amino acids. V was shortened by 4 bases and J by 5 bases, with 11 bases between the two germline ends. Germline V gene lookup returns CDR1 SQVTM and CDR2 ANQGSEA. The CDR3 nucleotides are TGCAGCGTTGGGCAGGGGTGGACTGAAGCTTTCTTT. It encodes CSVGQGWTEAFF.

This clone was observed once. CDR3 amino acids: CASSPGTKNTEAFF. In nucleotides, the CDR3 is TGTGCCAGCAGCCCCGGGACAAAGAACACTGAAGCTTTCTTT. This rearrangement joins TRBV5-6 to TRBJ1-1; tentative D call: TRBD1 (6 bases). Germline CDR1 reads SGHDT; CDR2 reads YYEEEE. The CDR3 spans 14 residues. V was clipped by 4 bases and J by 1 base, with 11 bases between them.

This rearrangement joins TRBV6-5 to TRBJ1-1; 7 bases align to TRBD1. V dropped 2 bases and J dropped 11; count of bases not matched to a gene: 14. Germline V gene data show CDR1 as MNHEY and CDR2 as SVGAGI. The CDR3 contains 15 residues. CDR3 in amino acids: CASSYRWTGDVGAFF. The CDR3 DNA reads TGTGCCAGCAGTTACCGCTGGACAGGAGACGTTGGGGCTTTCTTT.

V gene TRBV29-1 combines with J gene TRBJ1-2; 8 bases agree with TRBD1. Germline V gene sequence: CDR1 SQVTM, CDR2 ANQGSEA. Germline trimming cut 6 bases from V and 3 bases from J; bases unmatched to any gene: 6. The CDR3 runs 13 residues. CDR3 region: CSVGTGQDYGYTF. CDR3 in DNA: TGCAGCGTCGGGACAGGCCAGGACTATGGCTACACCTTC.

Worth noting for this clone: Within the sample, other DNA sequences also encode this same CDR3. The V and J genes are TRBV19 and TRBJ1-2; 7 nucleotides line up with TRBD1. This CDR3 has 15 amino acids. Looked up from germline, CDR1 is LNHDA and CDR2 is SQIVND (reference sequence). Trimming removed 4 bases from V and 7 bases from J; junction bases left unmatched: 12. In DNA, the CDR3 is TGTGCCAGTAGTAACGACAGGGAGGTAATAAGTGGCTACACCTTC. Translation gives CASSNDREVISGYTF. The complete variable domain, with remaining parts taken from reference TRBV19 and TRBJ1-2, reads DGGITQSPKYLFRKEGQNVTLSCEQNLNHDAMYWYRQDPGQGLRLIYYSQIVNDFQKGDIAEGYSVSREKKESFPLTVTSAQKNPTAFYLCASSNDREVISGYTFGSGTRLTVV.

The CDR3 DNA sequence: TGTGCCAGCAGTGAAGGTTTGGGGCTTTGGGGTAATTCACCCCTCCACTTT. Encoded protein: CASSEGLGLWGNSPLHF. The rearrangement links TRBV25-1 to TRBJ1-6; TRBD1 is a possible D gene (5 bases). Germline V lookup: CDR1 MGHDK, CDR2 SYGVNS. V lost 2 bases, J lost 6 bases, and 17 bases lay in between. The CDR3 consists of 17 residues.

The chain uses TRBV27 and TRBJ2-3; 9 bases agree with TRBD1. V was pared by 6 bases and J by 3 bases, with 10 bases of the junction left unmatched. The V gene's germline CDR1 is MNHEY and CDR2 SMNVEV (reference sequence). CDR3 size: 16 residues. CDR3 in DNA: TGTGCCAGCAGCCCGGACAGGGGACCGGGGACAGATACGCAGTATTTT. As protein: CASSPDRGPGTDTQYF.

The rearrangement links TRBV19 to TRBJ1-2, with D possibly being TRBD1 (5 bases). The CDR3 runs 16 residues. Germline-derived CDR1 and CDR2 are LNHDA and SQIVND (reference sequence). V lost 5 bases and J 1 base, leaving 17 bases between the germline ends. The CDR3 DNA is TGTGCCAGTAGTTATGGAGGGGCCCGACTTAACTATGGCTACACCTTC. It encodes CASSYGGARLNYGYTF.

The rearrangement uses TRBV6-2 or TRBV6-3 and TRBJ1-1; TRBD1 aligns across 7 bases. CDR1 MNHEY and CDR2 SVGEGT come from the germline V gene. Trimming took 6 bases from V and 1 from J; bases not matched to a gene: 8. This CDR3 is built from 15 residues. CDR3 amino acids: CASRPTGVGNTEAFF. In DNA, the CDR3 is TGTGCCAGCAGGCCTACAGGGGTAGGGAACACTGAAGCTTTCTTT.

V usage is TRBV18 and J usage is TRBJ1-6; D call uncertain. V gave up 5 bases and J gave up 5 bases, with 16 bases separating them. Germline V CDR1 and CDR2: KGHSH, LQKENI. The CDR3 runs 16 residues. For the CDR3, the DNA is TGTGCCAGCTCAAAGAGGGCCCAAGATAATAATTCACCCCTCCACTTT. Its translation is CASSKRAQDNNSPLHF.

This chain connects TRBV9 to TRBJ2-6; D is unresolved. V lost 0 bases and J 4 bases, leaving 11 bases between the germline ends. The CDR3 is made up of 16 amino acids. The V gene's germline CDR1 is SGDLS and CDR2 YYNGEE. CDR3 amino acids: CASSVARVAGANVLTF. The CDR3 DNA sequence: TGTGCCAGCAGCGTAGCTCGGGTTGCGGGGGCCAACGTCCTGACTTTC.

V gene TRBV27 combines with J gene TRBJ1-5; D may be TRBD1 (5 bases). V lost 2 bases, J lost 3 bases, and 8 bases lay in between. The CDR3 runs to 14 residues. Germline-derived CDR1 and CDR2 are MNHEY and SMNVEV (reference sequence). CDR3 DNA sequence: TGTGCCAGCAGTTTAAAGGGGCTCAATCAGCCCCAGCATTTT. Amino acid sequence: CASSLKGLNQPQHF.

V is TRBV5-1 and J is TRBJ2-1; 13 bases map to TRBD2. Unmatched junction bases numbered 2, after V lost 1 base and J lost 7 bases. This CDR3 is built from 15 residues. Germline V gives CDR1 SGHRS, CDR2 YFSETQ. The CDR3: CASSLLLAGGNEQFF. Written as DNA, the CDR3 is TGCGCCAGCAGCTTGTTACTAGCGGGGGGGAATGAGCAGTTCTTC.

The chain couples TRBV18 to TRBJ1-2; 7 bases match TRBD1. This CDR3 is built from 15 residues. CDR1 is KGHSH and CDR2 is LQKENI in the germline V gene. V gave up 5 bases and J gave up 2 bases; unmatched junction bases: 8. CDR3 protein: CASSDARQGNYGYTF. CDR3 DNA: TGTGCCAGCTCAGACGCGCGACAGGGCAACTATGGCTACACCTTC.

V and J are TRBV9 and TRBJ2-1; D perhaps matches TRBD1 (6 bases). Germline loops: CDR1 SGDLS, CDR2 YYNGEE. With 3 bases removed from V and 2 bases from J, the gap between germline ends came to 18 bases. This CDR3 contains 17 residues. The CDR3 protein is CASSEGSQGITYNEQFF. The CDR3 coding sequence is TGTGCCAGCAGCGAGGGTTCACAGGGAATAACCTACAATGAGCAGTTCTTC. Variable domain in full (rest from reference TRBV9 and TRBJ2-1): DSGVTQTPKHLITATGQRVTLRCSPRSGDLSVYWYQQSLDQGLQFLIQYYNGEERAKGNILERFSAQQFPDLHSELNLSSLELGDSALYFCASSEGSQGITYNEQFFGPGTRLTVL.

This chain connects TRBV5-6 to TRBJ1-6; D ambiguous. The germline CDR1 and CDR2 sequences are SGHDT and YYEEEE. V was trimmed by 2 bases and J by 7 bases, leaving 4 bases between them. This CDR3 is 12 amino acids long. CDR3 in DNA: TGTGCCAGCAGCTTTTCAAATTCACCCCTCCACTTT. Protein product: CASSFSNSPLHF.

The chain uses TRBV30 and TRBJ1-3, with D possibly matching TRBD1 (6 bases). This CDR3 spans 13 amino acids. V shed 4 bases and J shed 10 bases, with 17 bases lying between them. Per the germline V gene, CDR1 is GTSNPN and CDR2 is SVGIG (reference sequence). The CDR3 spells CAWITGLSGTIYF. The DNA of the CDR3 is TGTGCCTGGATAACAGGGCTTTCGGGAACCATATATTTT.

V and J are TRBV3-1 (or the pseudogene TRBV3-2) and TRBJ1-1; D uncertain. The CDR3 is 14 residues long. The V end was cut by 4 bases, the J end by 1 base, with 10 bases between. From germline, CDR1 is LGHDT and CDR2 YNNKEL (reference sequence). The CDR3 DNA reads as TGTGCCAGCAGCCCCCGAGAGGGGAACACTGAAGCTTTCTTT. Translating gives CASSPREGNTEAFF.

This clone was counted a few times. V usage is TRBV7-3 and J usage is TRBJ2-7, with D possibly TRBD1 on 6 matching bases. CDR3 size: 13 residues. Deletions cut 4 bases from V and 5 bases from J, with 12 bases between. Germline CDR1 and CDR2: SGHTA and FQGTGA. Here the CDR3 DNA reads TGTGCCAGCAGCTCTTATACAGGGAACGAGCAGTACTTC. Protein product: CASSSYTGNEQYF.

This clone was picked up many times. DNA of the CDR3: TGTGCCATCAGTGAAACAGGTCGAAAACTGTTTTTT. Its protein product is CAISETGRKLFF. This chain connects TRBV10-3 to TRBJ1-4; tentative D call: TRBD1 (5 bases). Trimming took 3 bases from V and 10 from J, leaving 9 bases between them. This CDR3 region has 12 residues. Germline V CDR1 and CDR2: ENHRY, SYGVKD.